The 5 T cell receptor beta chains below all came from one sample that was sequenced in a study of T cell changes during pregnancy in multiple sclerosis. The repertoire was sequenced with immunoSEQ multiplex PCR; TCRdb's copy has only in-frame clones and lacks some. The data show about 60,000 clones, almost 95% seen once. This specimen consisted of peripheral blood, obtained in the first trimester of pregnancy. The receptors derive from a female donor with multiple sclerosis, enrolled in a pregnancy study.

This chain joins TRBV7-2 and TRBJ1-3, with TRBD1 identical over 7 bases. CDR3 length: 17 residues. Trimming at V came to 2 bases and at J to 2 bases, leaving 9 bases not matched to a gene. CDR1 is SGHTA, CDR2 FQGNSA, per germline. The CDR3 DNA reads as TGTGCCAGCAGCTTAATGGGACAGAGATCGGCTGGAAACACCATATATTTT. Its protein product is CASSLMGQRSAGNTIYF.

This clone was detected once. The chain uses TRBV29-1 and TRBJ1-2; D not resolved. The CDR3 is 13 residues long. Trimming took 8 bases from V and 3 from J, leaving 16 bases between them. Germline CDR1 SQVTM, CDR2 ANQGSEA. The CDR3 sequence is CSPQALHYYGYTF. The CDR3 region has the DNA TGCAGCCCTCAGGCGCTCCACTACTATGGCTACACCTTC.

This chain joins TRBV6-1 and TRBJ1-1, with D possibly matching TRBD1 (6 bases). The germline gives CDR1 MNHNS, CDR2 SASEGT. This CDR3 region has 16 residues. V lost 3 bases, J lost 5 bases, and 19 bases lay in between. CDR3 nucleotides: TGTGCCAGCAGTGATAGGGGGGGGCCCAGAGGAACTGAAGCTTTCTTT. Translated, it gives CASSDRGGPRGTEAFF.

V and J are TRBV6-5 and TRBJ1-1, with 7 bases lining up with TRBD1. Germline CDR1 reads MNHEY; CDR2 reads SVGAGI. CDR3 length equals 15 residues. The junction had 9 bases not matched to a gene; V was cut back by 6 bases and J by 2 bases. CDR3 loop: CASSLRQGLNTEAFF. CDR3 nucleotides: TGTGCCAGCAGCCTCAGACAGGGTCTCAACACTGAAGCTTTCTTT.

The J gene is TRBJ2-1, the V gene TRBV10-3; tentatively, D is TRBD1 (6 bases). Per germline, CDR1 ENHRY and CDR2 SYGVKD. The V end was cut by 7 bases, the J end by 10 bases, with 17 bases between. CDR3 length: 13 residues. The CDR3 nucleotides are TGTGCCATCAATGGGGGCACCCCTCTAGAGCAGTTCTTC. Amino acids: CAINGGTPLEQFF.